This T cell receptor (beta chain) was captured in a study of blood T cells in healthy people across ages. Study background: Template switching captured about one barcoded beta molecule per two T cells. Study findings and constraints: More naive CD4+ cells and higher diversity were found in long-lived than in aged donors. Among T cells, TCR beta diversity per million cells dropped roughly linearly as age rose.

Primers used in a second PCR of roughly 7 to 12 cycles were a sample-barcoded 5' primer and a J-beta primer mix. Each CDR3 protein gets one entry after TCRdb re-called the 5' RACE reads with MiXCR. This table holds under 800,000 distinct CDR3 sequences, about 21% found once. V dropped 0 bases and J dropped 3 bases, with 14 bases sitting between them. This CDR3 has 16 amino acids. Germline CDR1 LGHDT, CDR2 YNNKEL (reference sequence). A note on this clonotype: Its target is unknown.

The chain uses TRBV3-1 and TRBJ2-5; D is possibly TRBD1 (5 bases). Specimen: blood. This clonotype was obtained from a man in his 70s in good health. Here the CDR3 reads CASSQDRAGLEETQYF. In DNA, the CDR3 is TGTGCCAGCAGCCAAGACAGGGCCGGGTTGGAAGAGACCCAGTACTTC.